A single sample gave rise to the 32 T cell receptor beta chains below, sequenced in a study of T cells in Graves' hyperthyroidism and ophthalmopathy. From RNA transcripts, TCR beta CDR3 regions were amplified. A set of HTBI primers served as the primers for a first-round RT-PCR of the TCR CDR3. TCRdb redid the calling of the multiplex PCR reads with MiXCR, one entry per CDR3 protein. The sample lists hundreds of thousands of distinct CDR3 sequences; nearly 45% were seen once. The sample taken for sequencing was peripheral blood or thyroid tissue (not recorded which). These receptors were collected from an adult man with Graves' disease, either hyperthyroidism or ophthalmopathy (not recorded which).

This clonotype was detected only a few times. The CDR3 DNA reads TGTGCCAGCACACCCGGGACAGGGTTTAACGAGCAGTACTTC. This gives the protein CASTPGTGFNEQYF. V gene TRBV12-3 or TRBV12-4 combines with J gene TRBJ2-7; 9 bases are shared with TRBD1. The trim removed 7 bases at V and 5 bases at J, leaving 9 bases unmatched. The CDR3 runs 14 residues.

This clonotype was seen repeatedly, ten times or more. The CDR3 DNA follows: TGTGCCAGCAGTTTTGGGGTAGCTTTCTTT. Encoded protein: CASSFGVAFF. The chain employs TRBV12-3 or TRBV12-4 and TRBJ1-1; D gene unclear. CDR3 length: 10 amino acids. V lost 3 bases to trimming and J lost 10 bases, with 6 bases between them.

The chain joins TRBV12-3 or TRBV12-4 to TRBJ1-5; D perhaps matches TRBD1 (6 bases). Trimming left V 1 base short and J 4 bases short, with 11 bases between. This CDR3 spans 15 amino acids. The chain's CDR3 is CASSLDGGLNQPQHF. The CDR3 nucleotides are TGTGCCAGCAGTTTAGATGGGGGGCTGAATCAGCCCCAGCATTTT.

This clonotype was seen ten or more times. The chain is built from TRBV2 and TRBJ1-6, with TRBD1 identical over 8 bases. This CDR3 is 16 amino acids long. The germline V gene encodes CDR1 SNHLY and CDR2 FYNNEI. Trimming took 7 bases from V and 2 from J; bases not matched to a gene: 7. The CDR3 coding sequence is TGTGCCAGCATTACAGGGGGTAGCGCCTATAATTCACCCCTCCACTTT. It encodes CASITGGSAYNSPLHF.

J is TRBJ1-1 and V is TRBV2; no definite D call. Trimming shortened V by 6 bases and J by 0 bases, and 11 bases separated the two germline ends. CDR1 SNHLY and CDR2 FYNNEI come from the germline V gene. The length of the CDR3 is 14 residues. Here the CDR3 DNA reads TGTGCCAGCAGCTCCTTCCTGTTGAACACTGAAGCTTTCTTT. As protein: CASSSFLLNTEAFF.

This rearrangement joins TRBV7-8 to TRBJ2-6, with D perhaps matching TRBD1 (5 bases). This CDR3 comprises 14 residues. The germline V and J ends were trimmed by 5 bases and 4 bases, with 9 bases remaining between them. Germline V CDR1 and CDR2: SGHVS, FQNEAQ. CDR3 sequence reads: CASSQRQGANVLTF. Written as DNA, the CDR3 is TGTGCCAGCAGCCAGCGACAGGGGGCCAACGTCCTGACTTTC.

This clonotype was seen a handful of times. CDR3 DNA: TGTGCCAGCAACCGGTTCGGCGGCTTCCAAGAGACCCAGTACTTC. Encoded protein: CASNRFGGFQETQYF. The rearrangement uses TRBV6-9 and TRBJ2-5, with no clear D. V was cut by 7 bases and J by 1 base, with 16 bases left in between. Germline V CDR1 and CDR2: MNHGY, SVAAGI. The CDR3 runs to 15 residues.

This clonotype was recorded at least ten times. The chain uses TRBV7-2 and TRBJ2-7; unclear D gene. V was cut by 1 base and J by 6 bases, with 10 bases left in between. Germline V gives CDR1 SGHTA, CDR2 FQGNSA. There are 13 residues in the CDR3. The CDR3 spells CASSLVRVGEQYF. The DNA of the CDR3 is TGTGCCAGCAGCTTAGTAAGAGTAGGCGAGCAGTACTTC.

V usage is TRBV20-1 and J usage is TRBJ1-5; 10 bases are shared with TRBD1. This CDR3 is built from 15 residues. V gave up 2 bases and J gave up 3 bases; unmatched junction bases: 4. Germline values: CDR1 DFQATT, CDR2 SNEGSKA (reference sequence). The CDR3 sequence is CSARRTGGANQPQHF. CDR3 DNA sequence: TGCAGTGCTAGACGGACAGGGGGAGCCAATCAGCCCCAGCATTTT.

As regards this clonotype: This may be a read error: a much more frequent sequence differs by one nucleotide. The V call is TRBV20-1, the J call TRBJ1-1; D not certain. V lost 4 bases to trimming and J lost 1 base, with 7 bases between them. CDR3 length: 12 amino acids. Germline V gene sequence: CDR1 DFQATT, CDR2 SNEGSKA (reference sequence). CDR3 sequence (DNA): TGCAGTGCTAAGGTAACGAACACTGAAGCTTTCTTT. Encoded protein: CSAKVTNTEAFF.

As to this clonotype: At one boundary the junction diverges from the germline segment, which might be a read error. DNA of the CDR3: TGTGCCAGCAGCCGCCTAGGGTTCAGTGAGACCCATTACTTC. Its translation is CASSRLGFSETHYF. The chain recombines TRBV6-1 with TRBJ2-5; D gene ambiguous. The CDR3 has 14 amino acids. Per the germline V gene, CDR1 is MNHNS and CDR2 is SASEGT.

This clonotype showed up many times. J is TRBJ2-7 and V is TRBV24-1; either TRBD1 or TRBD2 may fit D (5 bases each). Trimming shortened V by 5 bases and J by 2 bases, and 12 bases separated the two germline ends. Germline values: CDR1 KGHDR, CDR2 SFDVKD. CDR3 size: 14 residues. CDR3 bases: TGTGCCACCAGTGGAACGGGGCCCCCCTACGAGCAGTACTTC. It encodes CATSGTGPPYEQYF.

This clonotype was found many times. The rearrangement uses TRBV24-1 and TRBJ2-7; D is possibly TRBD1 (6 bases). Trimming pared 4 bases from V and 3 bases from J, leaving 12 bases between. Germline V gene data show CDR1 as KGHDR and CDR2 as SFDVKD. The CDR3 length is 14 residues. The CDR3 region has the DNA TGTGCCACCAGTGAGGCAGGGGAGAACTACGAGCAGTACTTC. Protein product: CATSEAGENYEQYF.

The chain uses TRBV14 and TRBJ1-6, with a possible D match to TRBD1 (6 bases). Germline values: CDR1 SGHDN, CDR2 FVKESK. V was shortened by 1 base and J by 8 bases, with 15 bases between the two germline ends. This CDR3 comprises 16 residues. DNA for the CDR3: TGTGCCAGCAGCCAAGGGGGGGGCTATGGGGATTCACCCCTCCACTTT. Translating gives CASSQGGGYGDSPLHF.

About this clonotype: This may stem from a read error, because a much larger clone lies one nucleotide away. The chain joins TRBV10-1 to TRBJ1-5, with 7 positions matching TRBD1. Germline lookup yields CDR1 WNHNN and CDR2 SYGVQD (reference sequence). The CDR3 totals 14 residues. Written as DNA, the CDR3 is TGCGCCAGCGGTGACAGGGCGGGCAATCAGCCCCAGCATTTT. Residues: CASGDRAGNQPQHF.

This chain joins TRBV13 and TRBJ2-7, with D tentatively TRBD1 (5 bases). The V end lost 8 bases, the J end lost 1 base, and 9 bases lay between the germline ends. The length of the CDR3 is 12 residues. Germline CDR1 and CDR2: PRHDT and FYEKMQ (reference sequence). Here the CDR3 reads CASPDSSYEQYF. The CDR3 coding sequence is TGTGCCAGCCCCGACAGTTCCTACGAGCAGTACTTC.

This rearrangement joins TRBV6-5 to TRBJ1-5, with TRBD1 matching over 8 bases. The germline V gene has CDR1 MNHEY and CDR2 SVGAGI. The CDR3 has 14 amino acids. The junction had 7 bases not matched to a gene; V was cut back by 7 bases and J by 5 bases. CDR3: CASTSPQGDQPQHF. CDR3 bases: TGTGCCAGCACGTCTCCACAGGGGGATCAGCCCCAGCATTTT.

The CDR3 sequence: CASTDRVLYGYTF. The CDR3 coding sequence is TGTGCCAGTACGGACAGGGTTTTATACGGCTACACCTTC. The chain links TRBV19 to TRBJ1-2; TRBD1 agrees at 8 bases. The junction had 9 bases not matched to a gene; V was cut back by 7 bases and J by 8 bases. This CDR3 has 13 amino acids. CDR1 LNHDA and CDR2 SQIVND come from the germline V gene (reference sequence).

V usage is TRBV20-1 and J usage is TRBJ2-7; D ambiguous. The CDR3 loop spans 13 amino acids. Germline V gene lookup returns CDR1 DFQATT and CDR2 SNEGSKA (reference sequence). V lost 2 bases, J lost 4 bases, and 12 bases lay in between. The CDR3 nucleotides read TGCAGTGCTAGATCCCGGACGGAGTACGAGCAGTACTTC. This translates into CSARSRTEYEQYF.

CDR3: CASAAEETQYF. CDR3 DNA: TGTGCCAGCGCGGCCGAAGAGACCCAGTACTTC. V and J are TRBV25-1 and TRBJ2-5; D remains unclear. V was shortened by 8 bases and J by 3 bases, with 7 bases between the two germline ends. The CDR3 spans 11 residues. Germline values: CDR1 MGHDK, CDR2 SYGVNS.

V usage is TRBV4-1 and J usage is TRBJ2-7, with TRBD1 matching over 7 bases. This CDR3 contains 13 residues. CDR1 is MGHRA, CDR2 YSYEKL, per germline. V lost 3 bases and J lost 6; bases outside the gene matches: 5. This CDR3 reads CASSHRQGGEQYF. The CDR3 DNA sequence: TGCGCCAGCAGCCATAGACAGGGCGGCGAGCAGTACTTC.

This clonotype was detected ten times or more. The chain has TRBV24-1 and TRBJ1-5; D may be TRBD1 (5 bases). V was pared by 4 bases and J by 2 bases, with 14 bases between. Germline loops: CDR1 KGHDR, CDR2 SFDVKD. This CDR3 comprises 16 residues. CDR3 nucleotides: TGTGCCACCAGTGACGCGCCGGGACTGGGCAATCAGCCCCAGCATTTT. Protein sequence: CATSDAPGLGNQPQHF.

About this clonotype itself: A much larger clone is a single base away; this may be a read error. The V call is TRBV2, the J call TRBJ1-2, with TRBD1 as a possible D gene (6 bases). The germline V and J ends were trimmed by 8 bases and 6 bases, with 13 bases remaining between them. Per the germline V gene, CDR1 is SNHLY and CDR2 is FYNNEI. This CDR3 has 12 residues. CDR3 in amino acids: CASGHRADGYTF. The DNA for the CDR3 is TGTGCCAGCGGCCACAGGGCCGATGGCTACACCTTC. Filled out from reference TRBV2 and TRBJ1-2, the complete variable domain reads EPEVTQTPSHQVTQMGQEVILRCVPISNHLYFYWYRQILGQKVEFLVSFYNNEISEKSEIFDDQFSVERPDGSNFTLKIRSTKLEDSAMYFCASGHRADGYTFGSGTRLTVV.

This clonotype showed up many times. The rearrangement uses TRBV2 and TRBJ1-1; weak D call: TRBD1 (5 bases). Germline V gives CDR1 SNHLY, CDR2 FYNNEI. The CDR3 runs to 12 residues. Trimming pared 6 bases from V and 7 bases from J, leaving 12 bases between. Here the CDR3 reads CASRGAYIEAFF. CDR3 DNA sequence: TGTGCCAGCAGAGGGGCCTACATTGAAGCTTTCTTT.

The table lists this clonotype with many counts. V usage is TRBV29-1 and J usage is TRBJ1-1; TRBD1 might be the D (5 bases). The CDR3 spans 9 residues. Trimming took 4 bases from V and 11 from J, leaving 8 bases between them. From germline, CDR1 is SQVTM and CDR2 ANQGSEA. As DNA, the CDR3 is TGCAGCGTTGCAGGGTTTGCTTTCTTT. Protein sequence: CSVAGFAFF.

In regard to this clonotype: Because the CDR3's place on the DNA is in doubt, the DNA is left out and the CDR3 is given as listed by TCRdb. The chain joins TRBV7-9 to TRBJ1-5; the table's TRBD1 call for D was not verified on the DNA. The CDR3 is 20 residues long, counting both termini. Germline V gene lookup returns CDR1 SEHNR and CDR2 FQNEAQ (reference sequence). The CDR3 reads CASSIYLCSAKTGADQPQHF.

Concerning this clonotype itself: This may be a read error: a much more frequent sequence differs by one nucleotide. This sequence joins TRBV24-1 and TRBJ1-5, with D possibly TRBD1 on 5 matching bases. Germline values: CDR1 KGHDR, CDR2 SFDVKD. The V gene lost 11 bases and the J gene lost 3 bases, with 19 bases spanning the gap. The CDR3 is 15 residues long. The CDR3, as DNA: TGTGCCAGCAGCGCAAAGCTAGGGGACAATCAGCCCCAGCATTTT. Protein: CASSAKLGDNQPQHF.

Concerning this clonotype: It may be a read error: a sequence one base away is much more abundant. The chain links TRBV6-1 to TRBJ1-4, with TRBD1 matching 10 bases. The CDR3 totals 15 residues. Germline CDR1 MNHNS, CDR2 SASEGT. The CDR3 region is CSSSIPTGGLEKLFF. The CDR3 coding sequence is TGTTCCAGCAGCATTCCGACAGGGGGCCTTGAAAAACTGTTTTTT.

For this clonotype: With a much larger clone just one base away, this may be a read error. CDR3 protein: CSIDRGIVHTF. The CDR3 DNA sequence: TGCAGCATCGACAGGGGAATTGTTCACACCTTC. The chain joins TRBV29-1 to TRBJ1-2, with TRBD1 identical over 8 bases. Trimming cost V 8 bases and J 12 bases; bases outside gene matches: 11. The CDR3 sequence is 11 residues long. The germline CDR1 and CDR2 sequences are SQVTM and ANQGSEA.

Concerning this clonotype: A much larger clone sits a single nucleotide away, making a read error possible. The rearrangement uses TRBV2 and TRBJ1-5; D not certain. V was shortened by 8 bases and J by 3 bases, with 8 bases between the two germline ends. Germline V gene data show CDR1 as SNHLY and CDR2 as FYNNEI. This CDR3 has 12 residues. This CDR3 reads CASGQDNQPQHF. The CDR3 nucleotides read TGTGCCAGCGGCCAAGACAATCAGCCCCAGCATTTT.

The genes are TRBV20-1 and TRBJ1-1; D might be TRBD1 (6 bases). Germline V lookup: CDR1 DFQATT, CDR2 SNEGSKA (reference sequence). The CDR3 runs to 14 residues. Trimming took off 5 bases at V and 4 bases at J, with 17 bases between the two ends. The CDR3 region is CSAGGAGDGTEAFF. DNA of the CDR3: TGCAGTGCTGGGGGGGCCGGGGATGGCACTGAAGCTTTCTTT.

The chain couples TRBV5-5 to TRBJ2-2; 11 nucleotides agree with TRBD2. Germline CDR1 and CDR2: SGHKS and YYEKEE (reference sequence). Germline trimming cut 2 bases from V and 0 bases from J; bases unmatched to any gene: 0. CDR3 length: 16 residues. The chain's CDR3 is CASSLLAGANTGELFF. In DNA, the CDR3 is TGTGCCAGCAGCTTACTAGCGGGGGCGAACACCGGGGAGCTGTTTTTT. The whole variable domain, filled in from reference TRBV5-5 and TRBJ2-2, reads DAGVTQSPTHLIKTRGQQVTLRCSPISGHKSVSWYQQVLGQGPQFIFQYYEKEERGRGNFPDRFSARQFPNYSSELNVNALLLGDSALYLCASSLLAGANTGELFFGEGSRLTVL.